The 30 T cell receptor beta chains presented below share a single source sample, sequenced in a study of low-dose radiotherapy and immunotherapy resistance in tumors (dated by TCRdb to between 2021 and 2024). The instrument given in TCRdb is Illumina HiSeq 2500. First-strand cDNA was synthesized using Superscript III and a set of TRAV- and TRBV-specific primers, so that both TCRalpha and TCRbeta chains were covered. TCRs were amplified with Phusion for 20 PCR cycles, with a constant-region primer paired with the adapter attached to the V primers. The public sequencing data were trimmed at Q25 with fastp and processed into clonotypes with MiXCR by TCRdb, which kept only in-frame beta chains. CDR3 protein duplicates are merged, each entry listing the most common genes and DNA. The sample table contains 95,000 to 100,000 distinct CDR3 sequences; only one count was recorded for more than 20% of them. Approximately 4% of the sample is in the top ten clones.

Per the publication, the time point label means: after trial treatment. Explained via the paper, the treatment or condition label denotes: LDRT plus nivolumab, ipilimumab, low-dose cyclophosphamide and aspirin (RACIN trial). Specimen: PBMCs, collected after low-dose radiotherapy plus immunotherapy. The source is a male donor with prostate cancer.

This sequence joins TRBV10-3 and TRBJ2-3; the D is unclear. The CDR3 length is 14 residues. Trimming removed 0 bases at V and 3 bases at J, with 7 bases between. From germline, CDR1 is ENHRY and CDR2 SYGVKD. The CDR3 region has the DNA TGTGCCATCAGTGAGTCTAGCCCGACAGATACGCAGTATTTT. This codes for CAISESSPTDTQYF.

This clonotype has a handful of counts. The rearrangement links TRBV25-1 to TRBJ2-5; tentatively, D is TRBD1 (5 bases). With 3 bases removed from V and 5 bases from J, the gap between germline ends came to 13 bases. The CDR3 sequence is 14 residues long. CDR1 and CDR2 from the germline V gene are MGHDK and SYGVNS. The CDR3 nucleotides are TGTGCCAGCAGTGACACGGCAGGGCTGGAGACCCAGTACTTC. The encoded protein is CASSDTAGLETQYF.

A word on this clonotype: Since a much larger clone is just one base distant, this may be a read error. The rearrangement links TRBV14 to TRBJ1-4, with D hard to call. Trimming took 2 bases from V and 11 from J, leaving 18 bases between them. This CDR3 spans 15 amino acids. CDR1 and CDR2 from the germline V gene are SGHDN and FVKESK. Here the CDR3 reads CASSQLTTRIDKLFF. DNA of the CDR3: TGTGCCAGCAGCCAACTAACTACCAGGATTGATAAACTGTTTTTT.

This clonotype was recorded at least ten times. J is TRBJ2-7 and V is TRBV19; 8 bases line up with TRBD1. Trimming cost V 5 bases and J 2 bases; bases outside gene matches: 5. In germline, CDR1 is LNHDA, CDR2 SQIVND (reference sequence). The CDR3 is 14 residues long. CDR3 loop: CASSDRGVTYEQYF. Written as DNA, the CDR3 is TGTGCCAGTAGTGACAGGGGTGTCACCTACGAGCAGTACTTC.

The table lists this clonotype with many counts. This chain uses TRBV29-1 with TRBJ2-2; 9 bases match TRBD2. The germline V gene encodes CDR1 SQVTM and CDR2 ANQGSEA. This CDR3 is built from 15 residues. Trimming took 4 bases from V and 2 from J; bases not matched to a gene: 5. The CDR3 reads CSVGERGVNTGELFF. The CDR3 DNA reads TGCAGCGTTGGCGAGCGGGGGGTTAACACCGGGGAGCTGTTTTTT.

Ten or more counts support this clonotype. The V call is TRBV7-8, the J call TRBJ1-1; D remains ambiguous. The CDR3 sequence is 14 residues long. Between the trimmed V and J ends, which lost 1 base and 1 base, there was a span of 7 bases. Germline CDR1 and CDR2: SGHVS and FQNEAQ. The CDR3 loop reads CASSLGAGNTEAFF. The CDR3 DNA reads TGTGCCAGCAGCTTAGGTGCTGGGAACACTGAAGCTTTCTTT. Based on the CDR3 plus reference TRBV7-8 and TRBJ1-1, the full variable domain is GAGVSQSPRYKVAKRGQDVALRCDPISGHVSLFWYQQALGQGPEFLTYFQNEAQLDKSGLPSDRFFAERPEGSVSTLKIQRTQQEDSAVYLCASSLGAGNTEAFFGQGTRLTVV.

At least ten counts were recorded for this clonotype. The chain links TRBV10-3 to TRBJ2-2, with a tentative D call TRBD1 (6 bases). Deletions cut 9 bases from V and 1 base from J, with 12 bases between. CDR3 length equals 14 residues. CDR1 is ENHRY and CDR2 is SYGVKD in the germline V gene. CDR3: CAMGATGNTGELFF. CDR3 coding DNA: TGTGCCATGGGGGCCACAGGGAACACCGGGGAGCTGTTTTTT.

The table lists this clonotype with many counts. The chain joins TRBV6-8 to TRBJ1-6, with 8 bases matching TRBD1. Germline CDR1 and CDR2: MNHGY and SAAAGT. The junction had 12 bases not matched to a gene; V was cut back by 0 bases and J by 8 bases. This CDR3 is 18 amino acids long. In DNA, the CDR3 is TGTGCCAGCAGTTACTCGGTGTCGCAGGGGGCTGGGGATTCACCCCTCCACTTT. Translated: CASSYSVSQGAGDSPLHF.

This clonotype was observed many times. The genes are TRBV5-1 and TRBJ2-2, with 7 nucleotides matching TRBD2. The CDR3 consists of 15 residues. The V segment lost 4 bases and the J segment 0 bases; nucleotides outside the gene matches: 3. Germline CDR1 and CDR2: SGHRS and YFSETQ. CDR3 in amino acids: CASSSGTTNTGELFF. The CDR3 nucleotides read TGCGCCAGCAGCAGCGGGACGACGAACACCGGGGAGCTGTTTTTT.

This clonotype was recorded at least ten times. This chain connects TRBV2 to TRBJ1-5; D not certain. Trimming shortened V by 7 bases and J by 4 bases, and 17 bases separated the two germline ends. The CDR3 runs to 15 residues. Per germline, CDR1 SNHLY and CDR2 FYNNEI. The CDR3 sequence is CASKREYKLNQPQHF. DNA of the CDR3: TGTGCCAGCAAAAGGGAGTACAAGTTAAATCAGCCCCAGCATTTT.

This rearrangement joins TRBV5-1 to TRBJ2-1; 11 bases fit TRBD2. Germline loops: CDR1 SGHRS, CDR2 YFSETQ. This CDR3 has 18 amino acids. The junction had 10 bases not matched to a gene; V was cut back by 0 bases and J by 5 bases. In nucleotides, the CDR3 is TGCGCCAGCAGCTTGGGGGGAACTAGCGGGGGCCCTCACAATGAGCAGTTCTTC. It encodes CASSLGGTSGGPHNEQFF.

J is TRBJ2-2 and V is TRBV3-1; D uncertain. Germline lookup yields CDR1 LGHDT and CDR2 YNNKEL (reference sequence). This CDR3 region has 17 residues. V lost 5 bases and J lost 3, with 19 bases in between. The CDR3 DNA reads TGTGCCAGCAGCACCCGGAACAGATCGTCGGACACCGGGGAGCTGTTTTTT. This encodes CASSTRNRSSDTGELFF. The whole variable domain, filled in from reference TRBV3-1 and TRBJ2-2, reads DTAVSQTPKYLVTQMGNDKSIKCEQNLGHDTMYWYKQDSKKFLKIMFSYNNKELIINETVPNRFSPKSPDKAHLNLHINSLELGDSAVYFCASSTRNRSSDTGELFFGEGSRLTVL.

The chain joins TRBV5-1 to TRBJ1-1; TRBD1 is a possible D gene (6 bases). The CDR3 totals 17 residues. Germline CDR1 and CDR2: SGHRS and YFSETQ. Trimming left V 3 bases short and J 1 base short, with 19 bases between. This CDR3 is CASSSGRGGAGNTEAFF. CDR3 in DNA: TGCGCCAGCAGCTCGGGCCGGGGGGGGGCCGGGAACACTGAAGCTTTCTTT.

This clonotype appeared many times. The gene calls are TRBV14 and TRBJ2-2; D is ambiguous. CDR3 size: 14 residues. Trimming took 7 bases from V and 0 from J, leaving 9 bases between them. The germline CDR1 and CDR2 sequences are SGHDN and FVKESK. The CDR3 DNA follows: TGTGCCAGCACCTTGGACCCGAACACCGGGGAGCTGTTTTTT. Translation: CASTLDPNTGELFF.

J is TRBJ1-1 and V is TRBV4-2; D is unresolved. The CDR3 is made up of 16 amino acids. The germline V and J ends were trimmed by 4 bases and 0 bases, with 15 bases remaining between them. CDR1 LGHNA and CDR2 YNFKEQ come from the germline V gene. CDR3 in amino acids: CASSPSAAGMNTEAFF. CDR3 DNA sequence: TGTGCCAGCAGCCCATCTGCAGCGGGCATGAACACTGAAGCTTTCTTT.

This clonotype was observed at least ten times. This rearrangement joins TRBV10-2 to TRBJ2-1; 10 bases match TRBD2. The junction had 12 bases not matched to a gene; V was cut back by 4 bases and J by 0 bases. Germline assignment: CDR1 WSHSY and CDR2 SAAADI. This CDR3 comprises 19 residues. This CDR3 is CASSGASSGGLTSYNEQFF. CDR3 in DNA: TGCGCCAGCAGTGGGGCATCTAGCGGGGGACTAACCTCCTACAATGAGCAGTTCTTC.

In its sample, this clonotype was seen many times. The rearrangement uses TRBV7-2 and TRBJ1-1; D not resolved. Germline loops: CDR1 SGHTA, CDR2 FQGNSA. The CDR3 is made up of 12 amino acids. Trimming removed 4 bases at V and 1 base at J, with 4 bases between. The CDR3 is CASSWRNTEAFF. For the CDR3, the DNA is TGTGCCAGCAGCTGGAGGAACACTGAAGCTTTCTTT.

This clonotype was detected many times. The chain links TRBV10-2 to TRBJ2-7; D not certain. This CDR3 contains 11 residues. Germline CDR1 is WSHSY and CDR2 is SAAADI. Trimming removed 3 bases at V and 3 bases at J, with 3 bases between. CDR3 nucleotides: TGCGCCAGCAGTGACATCTACGAGCAGTACTTC. Translating gives CASSDIYEQYF.

This clonotype was recorded once. The chain recombines TRBV30 with TRBJ1-2; the D gene is possibly TRBD1 (5 bases). There are 14 residues in the CDR3. The germline V and J ends were trimmed by 3 bases and 4 bases, with 15 bases remaining between them. The germline CDR1 and CDR2 sequences are GTSNPN and SVGIG (reference sequence). The chain's CDR3 is CAWSATGGGYGYTF. The CDR3 DNA is TGTGCCTGGAGCGCGACGGGCGGGGGCTATGGCTACACCTTC.

There are many counts of this clonotype. The chain recombines TRBV5-1 with TRBJ2-2; 7 nucleotides agree with TRBD1. CDR1 and CDR2 from the germline V gene are SGHRS and YFSETQ. CDR3 length: 16 amino acids. V trimming: 0 bases; J trimming: 3 bases; junction bases outside the gene matches: 5. This CDR3 is CASSLGRGQHTGELFF. The CDR3 bases are TGCGCCAGCAGCTTGGGTCGGGGACAGCACACCGGGGAGCTGTTTTTT.

This clonotype was seen repeatedly, ten times or more. The genes are TRBV19 and TRBJ2-3; D is undetermined. The length of the CDR3 is 14 residues. V gave up 4 bases and J gave up 0 bases, with 8 bases separating them. Germline-derived CDR1 and CDR2 are LNHDA and SQIVND (reference sequence). DNA of the CDR3: TGTGCCAGTAGTACGGCAGCTAGCACAGATACGCAGTATTTT. It yields the protein CASSTAASTDTQYF.

In this sample, this clonotype turned up many times. The chain carries TRBV11-2 and TRBJ2-5, with D perhaps matching TRBD1 or TRBD2 (6 bases each). V was clipped by 2 bases and J by 3 bases, with 16 bases between them. CDR3 length: 16 amino acids. The germline gives CDR1 SGHAT, CDR2 FQNNGV. In DNA form, the CDR3 reads TGTGCCAGCAGCTTATTATTCAGGGGAGGTGAAGAGACCCAGTACTTC. Protein: CASSLLFRGGEETQYF.

The V gene is TRBV30, the J gene TRBJ1-4, with D possibly TRBD1 on 6 matching bases. CDR3 length equals 16 residues. Looked up from germline, CDR1 is GTSNPN and CDR2 is SVGIG (reference sequence). V lost 0 bases and J 7 bases, leaving 18 bases between the germline ends. The CDR3: CAWSVGSGVGGEKLFF. In DNA, the CDR3 is TGTGCCTGGAGTGTGGGCTCAGGGGTGGGAGGTGAAAAACTGTTTTTT. Full variable domain (rest looked up from reference TRBV30 and TRBJ1-4): SQTIHQWPATLVQPVGSPLSLECTVEGTSNPNLYWYRQAAGRGLQLLFYSVGIGQISSEVPQNLSASRPQDRQFILSSKKLLLSDSGFYLCAWSVGSGVGGEKLFFGSGTQLSVL.

The CDR3 sequence is CASSAEPSRRSLHNQPQHF. For the CDR3, the DNA is TGTGCCAGCAGCGCGGAACCGAGCCGGCGGTCCCTGCACAATCAGCCCCAGCATTTT. This chain links TRBV3-1 with TRBJ1-5, with unresolved D. There are 19 residues in the CDR3. Germline V gene data show CDR1 as LGHDT and CDR2 as YNNKEL (reference sequence). Deletions cut 5 bases from V and 3 bases from J, with 26 bases between.

The genes are TRBV30 and TRBJ2-7; TRBD1 matches 7 bases. The CDR3 is 16 residues long. Germline V lookup: CDR1 GTSNPN, CDR2 SVGIG (reference sequence). The junction had 15 bases not matched to a gene; V was cut back by 4 bases and J by 3 bases. The CDR3 loop reads CAWTGHSGGDIYEQYF. DNA of the CDR3: TGTGCCTGGACGGGGCACTCAGGGGGTGATATCTACGAGCAGTACTTC.

At least ten counts were recorded for this clonotype. The V gene is TRBV30, the J gene TRBJ1-2; 10 nucleotides match TRBD1. The CDR3 loop spans 15 amino acids. Germline V gene lookup returns CDR1 GTSNPN and CDR2 SVGIG (reference sequence). The ends lost 2 bases at V and 4 bases at J; junction bases unmatched: 7. The CDR3 DNA is TGTGCCTGGAGTCCGGGACAGGGGTTTAGCTATGGCTACACCTTC. Translating gives CAWSPGQGFSYGYTF.

This clonotype was seen ten or more times. The rearrangement uses TRBV4-1 and TRBJ2-2; D is unresolved. Germline V gene sequence: CDR1 MGHRA, CDR2 YSYEKL. This CDR3 has 16 residues. The ends were cut back, 1 base at V and 1 base at J, with 10 bases in the middle. The CDR3 nucleotides read TGCGCCAGCAGCCAAGTGGTCAGACAGAACACCGGGGAGCTGTTTTTT. Amino acid sequence: CASSQVVRQNTGELFF.

This clonotype showed up many times. V and J are TRBV3-1 and TRBJ2-3, with a possible D match to TRBD2 (6 bases). The V gene lost 1 base and the J gene lost 1 base, with 12 bases spanning the gap. Germline assignment: CDR1 LGHDT and CDR2 YNNKEL (reference sequence). This CDR3 region has 16 residues. This CDR3 reads CASSQARGRGTDTQYF. The CDR3 DNA reads as TGTGCCAGCAGCCAAGCGCGGGGACGGGGCACAGATACGCAGTATTTT.

The chain recombines TRBV10-3 with TRBJ1-5; tentatively, D is TRBD1 (5 bases). This CDR3 has 15 amino acids. V lost 6 bases and J lost 3, with 15 bases in between. Germline CDR1 and CDR2: ENHRY and SYGVKD. The CDR3 here is CAIRERDGYNQPQHF. The DNA of the CDR3 is TGTGCCATCAGGGAAAGGGACGGATACAATCAGCCCCAGCATTTT.

There are many counts of this clonotype. This sequence joins TRBV7-2 and TRBJ2-3, with TRBD2 matching over 12 bases. Trimming at V came to 5 bases and at J to 2 bases, leaving 5 bases not matched to a gene. The CDR3 extends over 16 amino acids. Germline CDR1 reads SGHTA; CDR2 reads FQGNSA. The DNA for the CDR3 is TGTGCCAGCAGCCTCCGACTAGCGGGGGCCACAGATACGCAGTATTTT. Translation: CASSLRLAGATDTQYF.